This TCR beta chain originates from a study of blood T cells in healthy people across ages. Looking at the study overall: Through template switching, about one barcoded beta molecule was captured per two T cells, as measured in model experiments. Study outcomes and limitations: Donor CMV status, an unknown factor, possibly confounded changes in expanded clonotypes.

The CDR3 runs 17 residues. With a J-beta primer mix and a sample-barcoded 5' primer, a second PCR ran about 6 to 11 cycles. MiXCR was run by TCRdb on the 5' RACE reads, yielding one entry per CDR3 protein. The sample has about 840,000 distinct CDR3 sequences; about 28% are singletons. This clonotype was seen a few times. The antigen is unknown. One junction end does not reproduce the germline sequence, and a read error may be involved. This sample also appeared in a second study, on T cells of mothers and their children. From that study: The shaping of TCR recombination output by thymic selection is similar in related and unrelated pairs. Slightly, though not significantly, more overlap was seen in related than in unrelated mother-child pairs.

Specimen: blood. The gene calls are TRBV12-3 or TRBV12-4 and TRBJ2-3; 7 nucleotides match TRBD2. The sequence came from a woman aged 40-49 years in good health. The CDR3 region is CASTLLNWGGSTDTQYF. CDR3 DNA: TGTGCCAGCACTTTACTCAACTGGGGGGGAAGCACAGATACGCAGTATTTT.